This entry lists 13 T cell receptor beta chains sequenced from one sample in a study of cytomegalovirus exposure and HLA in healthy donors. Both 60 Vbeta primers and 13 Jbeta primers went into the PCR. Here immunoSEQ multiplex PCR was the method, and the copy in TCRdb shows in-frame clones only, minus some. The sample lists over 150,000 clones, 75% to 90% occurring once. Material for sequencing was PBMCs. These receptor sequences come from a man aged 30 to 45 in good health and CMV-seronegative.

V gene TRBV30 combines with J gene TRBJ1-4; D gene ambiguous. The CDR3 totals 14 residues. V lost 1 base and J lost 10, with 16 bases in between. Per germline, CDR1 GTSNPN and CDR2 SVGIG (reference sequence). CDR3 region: CAWSAPRLRRKLFF. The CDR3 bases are TGTGCCTGGAGTGCTCCCCGCTTGAGGAGAAAACTGTTTTTT.

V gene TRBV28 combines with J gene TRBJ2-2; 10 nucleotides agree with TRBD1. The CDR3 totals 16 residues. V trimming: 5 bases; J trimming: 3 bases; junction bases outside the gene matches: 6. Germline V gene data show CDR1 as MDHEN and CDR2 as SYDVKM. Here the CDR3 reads CASSPRDRGYTGELFF. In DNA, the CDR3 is TGTGCCAGCAGTCCCCGGGACAGGGGATACACCGGGGAGCTGTTTTTT.

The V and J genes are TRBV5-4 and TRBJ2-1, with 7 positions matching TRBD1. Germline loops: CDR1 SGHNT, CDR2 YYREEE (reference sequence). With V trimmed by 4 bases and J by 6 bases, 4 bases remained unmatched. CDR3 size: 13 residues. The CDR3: CASSRGQTNEQFF. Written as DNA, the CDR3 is TGTGCCAGCAGCCGGGGACAGACCAATGAGCAGTTCTTC.

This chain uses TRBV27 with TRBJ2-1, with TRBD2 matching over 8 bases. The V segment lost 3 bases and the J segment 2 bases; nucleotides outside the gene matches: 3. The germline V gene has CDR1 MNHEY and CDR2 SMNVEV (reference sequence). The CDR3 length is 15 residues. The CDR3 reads CASSFSGATYNEQFF. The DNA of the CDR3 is TGTGCCAGCAGTTTTAGCGGGGCTACCTACAATGAGCAGTTCTTC.

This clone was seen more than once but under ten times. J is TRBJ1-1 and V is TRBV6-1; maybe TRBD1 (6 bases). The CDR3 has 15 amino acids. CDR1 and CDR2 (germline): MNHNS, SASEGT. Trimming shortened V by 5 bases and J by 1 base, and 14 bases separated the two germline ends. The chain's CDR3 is CASSPLRGENTEAFF. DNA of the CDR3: TGTGCCAGCAGTCCACTCAGGGGAGAGAACACTGAAGCTTTCTTT.

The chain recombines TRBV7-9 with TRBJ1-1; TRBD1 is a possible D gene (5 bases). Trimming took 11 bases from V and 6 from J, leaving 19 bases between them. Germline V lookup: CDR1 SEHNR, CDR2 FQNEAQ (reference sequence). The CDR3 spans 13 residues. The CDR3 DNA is TGTGCCGGCGACCGGGACTCTGGACCTGAAGCTTTCTTT. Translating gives CAGDRDSGPEAFF.

The CDR3 DNA is TGCGCCAGCAGCCGTGGACAGGGCAGCAATCAGCCCCAGCATTTT. It codes for CASSRGQGSNQPQHF. The chain recombines TRBV5-1 with TRBJ1-5, with 8 bases fitting TRBD1. J lost 1 base, V lost 4 bases, and 4 bases had no gene match. CDR3 size: 15 residues. Per germline, CDR1 SGHRS and CDR2 YFSETQ.

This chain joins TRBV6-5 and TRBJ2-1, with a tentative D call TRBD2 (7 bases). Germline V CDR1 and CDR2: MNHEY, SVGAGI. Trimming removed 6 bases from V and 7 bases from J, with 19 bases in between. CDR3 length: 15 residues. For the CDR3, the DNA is TGTGCCAGCAGCGGTCGCGGGGGCCTGGGGAATGAGCAGTTCTTC. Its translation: CASSGRGGLGNEQFF.

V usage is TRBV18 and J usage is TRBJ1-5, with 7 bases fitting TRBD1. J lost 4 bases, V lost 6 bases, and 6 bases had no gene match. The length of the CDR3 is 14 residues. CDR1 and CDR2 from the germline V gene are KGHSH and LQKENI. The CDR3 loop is CASSAGTVNQPQHF. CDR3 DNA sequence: TGTGCCAGCTCCGCCGGGACAGTTAATCAGCCCCAGCATTTT. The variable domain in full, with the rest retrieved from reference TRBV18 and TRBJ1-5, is NAGVMQNPRHLVRRRGQEARLRCSPMKGHSHVYWYRQLPEEGLKFMVYLQKENIIDESGMPKERFSAEFPKEGPSILRIQQVVRGDSAAYFCASSAGTVNQPQHFGDGTRLSIL.

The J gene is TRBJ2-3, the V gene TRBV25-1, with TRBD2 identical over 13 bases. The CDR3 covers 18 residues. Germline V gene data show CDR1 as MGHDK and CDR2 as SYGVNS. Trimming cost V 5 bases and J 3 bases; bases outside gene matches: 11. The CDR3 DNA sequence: TGTGCCAGCAGTAACCCCGGACTAGCGGGAGTATCAACAGATACGCAGTATTTT. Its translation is CASSNPGLAGVSTDTQYF.

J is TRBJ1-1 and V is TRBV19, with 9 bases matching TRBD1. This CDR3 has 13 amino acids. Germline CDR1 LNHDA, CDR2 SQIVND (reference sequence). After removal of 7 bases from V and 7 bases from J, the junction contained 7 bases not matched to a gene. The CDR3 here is CASMGTGPLEAFF. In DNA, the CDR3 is TGTGCCAGTATGGGGACAGGGCCCCTTGAAGCTTTCTTT.

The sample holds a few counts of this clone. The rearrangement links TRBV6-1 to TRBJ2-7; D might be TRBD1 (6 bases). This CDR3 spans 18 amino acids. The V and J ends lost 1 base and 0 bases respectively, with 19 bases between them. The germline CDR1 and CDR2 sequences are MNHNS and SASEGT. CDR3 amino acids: CASSEDQPPGHSSYEQYF. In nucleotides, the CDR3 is TGTGCCAGCAGTGAAGACCAACCGCCGGGACACAGCTCCTACGAGCAGTACTTC.

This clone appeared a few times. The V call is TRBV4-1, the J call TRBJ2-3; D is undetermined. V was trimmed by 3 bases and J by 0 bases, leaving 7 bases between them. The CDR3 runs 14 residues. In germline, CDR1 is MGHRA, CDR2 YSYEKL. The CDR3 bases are TGCGCCAGCAGCCAGCCTAGGAGCACAGATACGCAGTATTTT. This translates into CASSQPRSTDTQYF.